Given below is one TCR beta chain in context. These data are taken from a study of shared clonotypes between healthy human individuals. The authors divided CD4+ cells into CD45RA+ naive and CD45RA-negative memory subsets. Only in-frame clones appear in the TCRdb table, and some are missing; sequencing was by immunoSEQ multiplex PCR. The repertoire has 2 million to 3 million clones, more than 80% of them found once; the top ten carry over 0.12%. The TCR comes from a young man in good health. The sequenced sample was naive CD4+ T cells sorted from blood. Subset indicated: CD45RA+ positively selected.

CDR3 in DNA: TGTGCCAGAGGGGTAGAACAGGGCCCGTGGCTGTTTTTT. As protein: CARGVEQGPWLFF. This chain connects TRBV2 to TRBJ1-4; D is perhaps TRBD1 (6 bases). V lost 9 bases, J lost 14 bases, and 22 bases lay in between. The CDR3 is made up of 13 amino acids. Germline V gives CDR1 SNHLY, CDR2 FYNNEI. The variable domain in full, with the rest retrieved from reference TRBV2 and TRBJ1-4, is EPEVTQTPSHQVTQMGQEVILRCVPISNHLYFYWYRQILGQKVEFLVSFYNNEISEKSEIFDDQFSVERPDGSNFTLKIRSTKLEDSAMYFCARGVEQGPWLFFGSGTQLSVL.